Presented here are 23 T cell receptor beta chains from one specimen sequenced in a study of T cell responses to AZD1222 COVID-19 vaccine. Measured with immunoSEQ multiplex PCR; TCRdb has only the in-frame clones, and not every one. Among about 190,000 clones, around 92% were seen once, and the ten largest hold approximately 1.5%. This specimen was peripheral blood, taken on day 0 of AZD1222 vaccination. The receptors derive from an adult in good health.

The V gene is TRBV7-9, the J gene TRBJ1-1; no reliable D call. CDR3 size: 14 residues. Per germline, CDR1 SEHNR and CDR2 FQNEAQ (reference sequence). With 1 base removed from V and 3 bases from J, the gap between germline ends came to 9 bases. CDR3 residues: CASSLGSQYTEAFF. In nucleotides, the CDR3 is TGTGCCAGCAGCTTAGGGAGTCAGTACACTGAAGCTTTCTTT.

J is TRBJ2-7 and V is TRBV6-6; unclear D gene. The CDR3 has 11 residues. V was cut by 8 bases and J by 6 bases, with 11 bases left in between. Looked up from germline, CDR1 is MNHNY and CDR2 is SVGAGI (reference sequence). This CDR3 reads CASGTSREQYF. The DNA for the CDR3 is TGTGCCAGCGGAACCTCGCGCGAGCAGTACTTC.

The J gene is TRBJ2-7, the V gene TRBV2; 7 nucleotides match TRBD2. The CDR3 totals 16 residues. The germline V gene encodes CDR1 SNHLY and CDR2 FYNNEI. J gave up 3 bases and V 7 bases, and 15 bases lay outside the gene matches. CDR3 nucleotides: TGTGCCAGCACGCTCGAGGGAGGGAAGGTGGGCTACGAGCAGTACTTC. It codes for CASTLEGGKVGYEQYF.

This chain uses TRBV24-1 with TRBJ2-5; TRBD1 might be the D (5 bases). Trimming removed 4 bases from V and 5 bases from J, with 10 bases in between. The V gene's germline CDR1 is KGHDR and CDR2 SFDVKD. This CDR3 contains 13 residues. This CDR3 reads CATSESHRETQYF. Written as DNA, the CDR3 is TGTGCCACCAGTGAATCGCACAGGGAGACCCAGTACTTC.

The rearrangement joins TRBV2 to TRBJ2-1; 13 positions agree with TRBD2. J gave up 2 bases and V 6 bases, and 4 bases lay outside the gene matches. This CDR3 has 16 residues. Germline CDR1 is SNHLY and CDR2 is FYNNEI. CDR3 nucleotide sequence: TGTGCCAGCAGACCAACTAGCGGGGGGGCCTACAATGAGCAGTTCTTC. Protein: CASRPTSGGAYNEQFF.

The chain combines TRBV5-1 with TRBJ1-1; D call uncertain. The germline CDR1 and CDR2 sequences are SGHRS and YFSETQ. The germline V and J ends were trimmed by 6 bases and 5 bases, with 14 bases remaining between them. The CDR3 has 13 amino acids. The CDR3 loop reads CASIDTYGTEAFF. In DNA form, the CDR3 reads TGCGCCAGCATCGACACCTACGGGACTGAAGCTTTCTTT.

V usage is TRBV2 and J usage is TRBJ2-7; 9 bases are a match to TRBD1. Losses at the gene ends were 7 bases for V and 3 bases for J; bases not matched to a gene: 4. The germline gives CDR1 SNHLY, CDR2 FYNNEI. CDR3 length: 13 amino acids. CDR3 region: CASTWDRDYEQYF. The CDR3 DNA is TGTGCCAGCACCTGGGACAGGGACTACGAGCAGTACTTC.

The rearrangement links TRBV30 to TRBJ1-5; D is undetermined. V shed 4 bases and J shed 5 bases, with 15 bases lying between them. This CDR3 is 14 amino acids long. Per germline, CDR1 GTSNPN and CDR2 SVGIG (reference sequence). CDR3 in amino acids: CAWTPTDTDQPQHF. In DNA, the CDR3 is TGTGCCTGGACCCCAACCGACACCGATCAGCCCCAGCATTTT.

The chain uses TRBV18 and TRBJ2-6; D possibly corresponds to TRBD1 (6 bases). V was trimmed by 6 bases and J by 2 bases, leaving 11 bases between them. The CDR3 has 15 residues. Germline CDR1 reads KGHSH; CDR2 reads LQKENI. The CDR3 sequence: CASSYSGAGANVLTF. Here the CDR3 DNA reads TGTGCCAGCTCCTATTCAGGGGCTGGGGCCAACGTCCTGACTTTC.

This clone was detected once. The rearrangement joins TRBV5-1 to TRBJ2-2; TRBD1 or TRBD2 may be the D gene (5 bases each). Trimming stripped 4 bases from V and 1 base from J, with 11 bases between. The CDR3 length is 15 residues. CDR1 and CDR2 (germline): SGHRS, YFSETQ. The chain's CDR3 is CASSLGTVNTGELFF. The CDR3 DNA is TGCGCCAGCAGCCTCGGGACGGTGAACACCGGGGAGCTGTTTTTT.

The chain joins TRBV5-4 to TRBJ2-2; 13 bases map to TRBD2. The CDR3 contains 18 residues. Germline V gene sequence: CDR1 SGHNT, CDR2 YYREEE (reference sequence). The ends lost 4 bases at V and 1 base at J; junction bases unmatched: 7. CDR3 loop: CASSPRLAGGGNTGELFF. CDR3 DNA sequence: TGTGCCAGCAGCCCGAGACTAGCGGGGGGAGGGAACACCGGGGAGCTGTTTTTT.

The chain employs TRBV6-6 and TRBJ1-5; a possible D gene is TRBD1 (6 bases). The CDR3 runs 15 residues. V was clipped by 6 bases and J by 1 base, with 13 bases between them. Germline-derived CDR1 and CDR2 are MNHNY and SVGAGI (reference sequence). The CDR3 coding sequence is TGTGCCAGCAGACGCAGGGGTTCGAGCAATCAGCCCCAGCATTTT. Translation gives CASRRRGSSNQPQHF.

The chain uses TRBV9 and TRBJ2-7, with 9 nucleotides matching TRBD1. Germline CDR1 and CDR2: SGDLS and YYNGEE. This CDR3 region has 13 residues. The V and J ends lost 3 bases and 9 bases, in that order; junction bases with no gene match: 7. CDR3 nucleotides: TGTGCCAGCAGCGCCCGGGACAGGGATGGGCAGTACTTC. It specifies CASSARDRDGQYF.

The rearrangement uses TRBV12-5 and TRBJ2-2; TRBD1 is a possible D gene (5 bases). The CDR3 has 14 residues. V lost 1 base and J lost 6, with 9 bases in between. CDR1 LGHNT and CDR2 FRNRAP come from the germline V gene. Here the CDR3 DNA reads TGTGCTAGTGGTTTGGGCAGGGCTCCCGGGGAGCTGTTTTTT. It translates to CASGLGRAPGELFF.

This chain connects TRBV3-1 (or the pseudogene TRBV3-2) to TRBJ1-1; D is possibly TRBD1 (5 bases). The germline gives CDR1 LGHDT, CDR2 YNNKEL (reference sequence). The CDR3 is 14 residues long. V lost 1 base, J lost 2 bases, and 8 bases lay in between. The chain's CDR3 is CASSQGQINTEAFF. In DNA, the CDR3 is TGTGCCAGCAGCCAAGGACAGATAAACACTGAAGCTTTCTTT.

The chain is built from TRBV6-5 and TRBJ1-5; 8 bases agree with TRBD1. The length of the CDR3 is 15 residues. Germline V CDR1 and CDR2: MNHEY, SVGAGI. Losses at the gene ends were 6 bases for V and 6 bases for J; bases not matched to a gene: 10. The CDR3 protein is CASRPRTGSSQPQHF. DNA for the CDR3: TGTGCCAGCAGGCCAAGGACAGGGTCTAGTCAGCCCCAGCATTTT.

J is TRBJ1-5 and V is TRBV6-5; D is ambiguous. Germline CDR1 reads MNHEY; CDR2 reads SVGAGI. This CDR3 spans 14 amino acids. Trimming cost V 6 bases and J 3 bases, with 12 bases left between them. The CDR3 sequence is CASRLHEDNQPQHF. CDR3 in DNA: TGTGCCAGCAGGCTCCACGAGGACAATCAGCCCCAGCATTTT.

The chain uses TRBV27 and TRBJ2-2, with a weak D call TRBD2 (5 bases). Trimming stripped 5 bases from V and 7 bases from J, with 20 bases between. This CDR3 spans 16 amino acids. Germline V gene data show CDR1 as MNHEY and CDR2 as SMNVEV (reference sequence). For the CDR3, the DNA is TGTGCCAGCAGTCGTAACGGGGTCACAGCTCACGGGGAGCTGTTTTTT. Translation: CASSRNGVTAHGELFF.

A single count supports this clone. The chain joins TRBV10-3 to TRBJ1-3, with unresolved D. CDR1 is ENHRY, CDR2 SYGVKD, per germline. CDR3 length: 16 residues. V dropped 8 bases and J dropped 1 base, with 18 bases sitting between them. CDR3 sequence: CAIGRSYRSSGNTIYF. The CDR3 DNA reads TGTGCCATCGGCCGATCCTATCGCTCTTCTGGAAACACCATATATTTT.

Comments on this clone: Mismatch with germline at one junction end may stem from a read error. The genes are TRBV2 and TRBJ2-1; 7 bases map to TRBD1. The CDR3 length is 16 residues. The germline gives CDR1 SNHLY, CDR2 FYNNEI. CDR3 sequence (DNA): TGTGCCAGCATTGAATCTTCGGACAGGCCCTACAATGAGCAGTTCTTC. It translates to CASIESSDRPYNEQFF.

This chain connects TRBV27 to TRBJ1-5; possible D gene TRBD1, 6 bases. The V gene lost 3 bases and the J gene lost 5 bases, with 8 bases spanning the gap. CDR1 and CDR2 from the germline V gene are MNHEY and SMNVEV (reference sequence). This CDR3 spans 13 amino acids. The DNA of the CDR3 is TGTGCCAGCAGTTTGGCAGGGGATCAGCCCCAGCATTTT. Translation gives CASSLAGDQPQHF.

The chain joins TRBV27 to TRBJ1-6; D ambiguous. CDR1 is MNHEY, CDR2 SMNVEV, per germline (reference sequence). Trimming removed 3 bases from V and 8 bases from J, with 11 bases in between. The CDR3 has 14 residues. The CDR3 DNA follows: TGTGCCAGCAGTTTCGAGGTACCTTATTCACCCCTCCACTTT. Protein product: CASSFEVPYSPLHF.

The V gene is TRBV6-5, the J gene TRBJ1-5, with 8 nucleotides matching TRBD1. This CDR3 is 15 amino acids long. Trimming at V came to 6 bases and at J to 2 bases, leaving 6 bases not matched to a gene. Germline loops: CDR1 MNHEY, CDR2 SVGAGI. The CDR3 spells CASSLATGGNQPQHF. Written as DNA, the CDR3 is TGTGCCAGCAGCCTCGCGACAGGGGGCAATCAGCCCCAGCATTTT.